This T cell receptor beta chain was captured by sequencing in a study of T cells in Graves' hyperthyroidism and ophthalmopathy. This clonotype was detected many times. Trimming at V came to 3 bases and at J to 7 bases, leaving 8 bases not matched to a gene. Germline CDR1 reads DFQATT; CDR2 reads SNEGSKA (reference sequence). The CDR3 spans 14 residues. Inclusion characteristics of ophthalmopathy patients comprised a Clinical Activity Score of at least 3, a NOSPECS grade of at least 4, and duration under 3 months. The source of the PBMCs was around 10 ml of fresh peripheral blood. TCR beta CDR3 regions were amplified from RNA transcripts. The HTBI primer set drove a first-round RT-PCR of the TCR CDR3. TCRdb processed the multiplex PCR reads anew with MiXCR; each CDR3 protein has one entry. Among 250,000 to 350,000 distinct CDR3 sequences listed, around 22% were seen once.

The clonotype was recovered from a man aged 30 to 39 with Graves' ophthalmopathy. Sequencing was done on a sample of blood. The rearrangement joins TRBV20-1 to TRBJ2-1; TRBD2 agrees at 8 bases. In DNA form, the CDR3 reads TGCAGTGCTAGTTCGGGAGGGCCTTTGAATGAGCAGTTCTTC. Translating it yields CSASSGGPLNEQFF.